These 16 T cell receptor beta chains share one sample of origin, sequenced in a study of T cell clonality in common variable immunodeficiency. Study-wide points: Reportedly, TCR beta sequences from common variable immunodeficiency showed fewer deletions and N-nucleotide insertions.

The protocol was immunoSEQ multiplex PCR, while the TCRdb copy is restricted to in-frame clones and leaves out a portion. The data show about 33,000 clones, with none appearing a single time. These receptors are not linked to any known antigen. Sequences were obtained from peripheral blood mononuclear cells. These receptors originate from a human donor with common variable immunodeficiency.

This clone was seen more than once but under ten times. Read coverage stops 3 residues before the CDR3 terminus; the germline J gene supplies the remainder. The chain couples TRBV19 to TRBJ2-1; TRBD2 aligns across 8 bases. Germline CDR1 and CDR2: LNHDA and SQIVND (reference sequence). The V and J ends lost 3 bases and 0 bases, in that order; junction bases with no gene match: 4. The CDR3 extends over 16 amino acids. The CDR3 bases that were read are TGTGCCAGTAGTATGAGCGGGGGCCTCTCCTACAATGAG. Encoded protein: CASSMSGGLSYNE. The complete CDR3 reads CASSMSGGLSYNEQFF.

In this sample, this clone turned up many times. The read stops 3 residues short of the end of the CDR3; the missing end is completed from the germline J gene. The rearrangement links TRBV7-9 to TRBJ2-7; 10 bases are a match to TRBD1. Germline CDR1 and CDR2: SEHNR and FQNEAQ (reference sequence). V was pared by 5 bases and J by 6 bases, with 4 bases of the junction left unmatched. The CDR3 length is 13 residues. The CDR3 sequence: CASSIDRGPEQYF. Partial CDR3 DNA: TGTGCCAGCAGCATCGACAGGGGGCCCGAG.

This clone was observed at least ten times. Read coverage stops 3 residues before the CDR3 terminus; the germline J gene supplies the remainder. The chain couples TRBV19 to TRBJ1-2; no definite D call. V was clipped by 4 bases and J by 5 bases, with 23 bases between them. Per germline, CDR1 LNHDA and CDR2 SQIVND (reference sequence). CDR3 size: 17 residues. The CDR3 sequence is CASSTARGEEKGYGYTF. Partial CDR3 DNA: TGTGCCAGTAGTACGGCCCGGGGAGAGGAAAAGGGATATGGC.

This clone has ten or more counts. The DNA ends 3 residues before the CDR3 does, and the rest of the CDR3 is filled in from the germline J gene. The chain couples TRBV20-1 to TRBJ1-5; D unresolved. Trimming removed 6 bases from V and 2 bases from J, with 8 bases in between. This CDR3 contains 12 residues. Germline CDR1 and CDR2: DFQATT and SNEGSKA (reference sequence). CDR3 sequence reads: CSAEGGNQPQHF. The CDR3 DNA, read in part, is TGCAGTGCCGAGGGTGGCAATCAGCCC.

This clone was seen at least ten times. The CDR3 bases that were read are TGTGCCAGCAGCCAAACAGGTGGGGAATCACCC. Translated: CASSQTGGESP. The whole CDR3 protein reads CASSQTGGESPLHF. The rearrangement links TRBV6-4 to TRBJ1-6; tentative D call: TRBD1 (5 bases). The read stops 3 residues short of the end of the CDR3; the missing end is completed from the germline J gene. This CDR3 is built from 14 residues. V lost 6 bases and J lost 10, with 16 bases in between. CDR1 is MRHNA and CDR2 is SNTAGT in the germline V gene.

This clone was detected ten times or more. From the germline J gene comes the end of the CDR3, since the read stops 3 residues before it. The chain joins TRBV6-4 to TRBJ2-3, with 9 bases aligning to TRBD2. The CDR3 totals 15 residues. Germline-derived CDR1 and CDR2 are MRHNA and SNTAGT. V was clipped by 3 bases and J by 7 bases; unmatched bases: 8. CDR3 protein: CASSESGGTSNTQYF. The sequenced part of the CDR3 DNA is TGTGCCAGCAGTGAGAGCGGGGGGACCTCAAATACG.

This clone was detected ten times or more. The covered CDR3 bases are TGTGCCAGCAGTGCGCCCGGACAGGGGAACACTGAA. Amino acids: CASSAPGQGNTE. The whole CDR3 protein is CASSAPGQGNTEAFF. V is TRBV6-2 or TRBV6-3 and J is TRBJ1-1, with 8 nucleotides matching TRBD1. Sequencing ends 3 residues short of the CDR3 end; the germline J gene provides the rest. CDR1 and CDR2 (germline): MNHEY, SVGEGT. This CDR3 region has 15 residues. V lost 5 bases to trimming and J lost 1 base; unmatched junction nucleotides: 6.

A remark on this clone: The read finishes 3 residues shy of the CDR3 end, and the germline J gene is used to complete it. J is TRBJ2-7 and V is TRBV5-1; tentatively, D is TRBD1 or TRBD2 (5 bases each). The length of the CDR3 is 16 residues. Germline CDR1 reads SGHRS; CDR2 reads YFSETQ. Trimming pared 0 bases from V and 6 bases from J, leaving 19 bases between. The covered CDR3 bases are TGCGCCAGCAGCTTGGATGGATCTAGAGGGGTTCTCGAG. Protein: CASSLDGSRGVLE. The entire CDR3 sequence reads CASSLDGSRGVLEQYF. The variable domain in full, completed from reference TRBV5-1 and TRBJ2-7, reads KAGVTQTPRYLIKTRGQQVTLSCSPISGHRSVSWYQQTPGQGLQFLFEYFSETQRNKGNFPGRFSGRQFSNSRSEMNVSTLELGDSALYLCASSLDGSRGVLEQYFGPGTRLTVT.

Notes on this clone: Coverage ceases 3 residues before the CDR3 finishes, and the germline J gene fills in the end. V is TRBV7-6 and J is TRBJ2-3; 9 bases are shared with TRBD2. Germline trimming cut 0 bases from V and 4 bases from J; bases unmatched to any gene: 11. Germline values: CDR1 SGHVS, CDR2 FNYEAQ. The CDR3 runs to 18 residues. The sequenced part of the CDR3 DNA is TGTGCCAGCAGCTTAGCGCCGGCTAGCGGGGAGGGCGCAGATACG. Translation gives CASSLAPASGEGADT. The full CDR3 protein reads CASSLAPASGEGADTQYF.

This clone was seen at least ten times. Coverage ceases 3 residues before the CDR3 finishes, and the germline J gene fills in the end. V is TRBV11-3 and J is TRBJ2-1; 12 nucleotides agree with TRBD1. Germline loops: CDR1 SGHNT, CDR2 YENEEA. The CDR3 has 14 residues. Trimming took 4 bases from V and 9 from J; bases not matched to a gene: 4. CDR3 sequence: CASSWGQGASEQFF. The DNA read from the CDR3 is TGTGCCAGCAGCTGGGGACAGGGGGCGAGTGAG. The complete variable domain, with remaining parts taken from reference TRBV11-3 and TRBJ2-1, reads EAGVVQSPRYKIIEKKQPVAFWCNPISGHNTLYWYLQNLGQGPELLIRYENEEAVDDSQLPKDRFSAERLKGVDSTLKIQPAELGDSAVYLCASSWGQGASEQFFGPGTRLTVL.

This clone has a count of ten or more. The read is 3 residues too short to cover the CDR3 end, so that end is filled in from the germline J gene. The genes are TRBV20-1 and TRBJ2-1; 16 bases agree with TRBD2. This CDR3 has 16 residues. J lost 2 bases, V lost 4 bases, and 2 bases had no gene match. Germline V gene sequence: CDR1 DFQATT, CDR2 SNEGSKA (reference sequence). The CDR3 spells CSATGLAGGAYNEQFF. The DNA read from the CDR3 is TGCAGTGCTACGGGACTAGCGGGGGGGGCCTACAATGAG.

A few counts support this clone. The CDR3 extends 3 residues past the end of the read, so its final part is completed from the germline J gene. The chain is built from TRBV19 and TRBJ2-1, with 10 bases aligning to TRBD2. The V gene end was trimmed by 1 base and the J gene end by 4 bases; junction bases not matched to a gene: 4. The CDR3 loop spans 16 amino acids. Per the germline V gene, CDR1 is LNHDA and CDR2 is SQIVND (reference sequence). The CDR3 here is CASSIAAGGQYNEQFF. CDR3 DNA, as far as it was read: TGTGCCAGTAGTATAGCAGCGGGGGGGCAATACAATGAG.

In regard to this clone: The read terminates 3 residues ahead of where the CDR3 ends, so the germline J gene completes it. The rearrangement uses TRBV5-1 and TRBJ2-7; maybe TRBD1 (6 bases). Germline V gene data show CDR1 as SGHRS and CDR2 as YFSETQ. V lost 4 bases and J 3 bases, leaving 14 bases between the germline ends. CDR3 length equals 14 residues. The CDR3 reads CASSPEGVSYEQYF. Incomplete CDR3 DNA: TGCGCCAGCAGCCCCGAGGGGGTAAGCTACGAG.

Comment on this clone: The sequenced fragment ends 3 residues before the CDR3 boundary, so the rest is inferred from the germline J gene. The chain links TRBV2 to TRBJ2-7; D might be TRBD2 (6 bases). Trimming cost V 3 bases and J 0 bases, with 9 bases left between them. In germline, CDR1 is SNHLY, CDR2 FYNNEI. The CDR3 consists of 14 residues. Partial CDR3 DNA: TGTGCCAGCAGTGAGGGGGGAAGCTCCTACGAG. Residues: CASSEGGSSYE. The entire CDR3 sequence reads CASSEGGSSYEQYF.

In the case of this clone: The read ends 3 residues early relative to the CDR3; the germline J gene fills the gap. The chain couples TRBV2 to TRBJ2-3; 8 nucleotides agree with TRBD2. The CDR3 is 13 amino acids. CDR1 and CDR2 (germline): SNHLY, FYNNEI. V lost 7 bases to trimming and J lost 2 bases; unmatched junction nucleotides: 2. CDR3 loop: CASKAGDTDTQYF. The sequenced CDR3 bases are TGTGCCAGCAAAGCGGGGGACACAGATACG.

This clone was picked up many times. The sequence runs out 3 residues before the end of the CDR3; the remainder is reconstructed from the germline J gene. The gene calls are TRBV7-6 and TRBJ1-6; 11 nucleotides align to TRBD1. Looked up from germline, CDR1 is SGHVS and CDR2 is FNYEAQ. This CDR3 is built from 16 residues. V lost 1 base to trimming and J lost 11 bases; unmatched junction nucleotides: 7. This CDR3 is CASSLDGGQGVAPLHF. Incomplete CDR3 DNA: TGTGCCAGCAGCTTAGATGGGGGACAGGGGGTCGCACCC.